A single sample gave rise to the 3 T cell receptor beta chains below, sequenced in a study of T cell responses to AZD1222 COVID-19 vaccine. Method: immunoSEQ multiplex PCR; TCRdb's copy keeps in-frame clones and lacks some. This table holds about 140,000 clones, 84% found once. The specimen was peripheral blood, collected on day 0 of AZD1222 vaccination. The receptors were sampled from an adult in good health.

This clone appeared once. The chain links TRBV28 to TRBJ1-2, with 9 bases that match TRBD1. The CDR3 runs 13 residues. Germline lookup yields CDR1 MDHEN and CDR2 SYDVKM. Trimming took 6 bases from V and 7 from J; bases not matched to a gene: 6. The CDR3 sequence is CASRATGGGGYTF. The CDR3 bases are TGTGCCAGCAGGGCGACAGGGGGAGGTGGCTACACCTTC.

The genes are TRBV30 and TRBJ1-5; 10 nucleotides agree with TRBD1. J was trimmed by 5 bases and V by 0 bases; bases with no gene match: 4. The length of the CDR3 is 15 residues. CDR1 and CDR2 (germline): GTSNPN, SVGIG (reference sequence). The CDR3 spells CAWSVSDRGYQPQHF. The CDR3 DNA follows: TGTGCCTGGAGTGTATCGGACAGGGGGTATCAGCCCCAGCATTTT. The full variable domain, with the rest looked up from reference TRBV30 and TRBJ1-5, is SQTIHQWPATLVQPVGSPLSLECTVEGTSNPNLYWYRQAAGRGLQLLFYSVGIGQISSEVPQNLSASRPQDRQFILSSKKLLLSDSGFYLCAWSVSDRGYQPQHFGDGTRLSIL.

The V gene is TRBV6-5, the J gene TRBJ1-4; unclear D gene. This CDR3 comprises 13 residues. V shed 5 bases and J shed 6 bases, with 10 bases lying between them. Germline V gene sequence: CDR1 MNHEY, CDR2 SVGAGI. In DNA, the CDR3 is TGTGCCAGCAGTCGCGGACGGCATGAAAAACTGTTTTTT. Translation gives CASSRGRHEKLFF.